This T cell receptor beta chain derives from a study of blood T cell repertoires in COVID-19. Overall study: Before being deemed recovered, Cohort 3 donors had two negative PCRs, clearance, or symptom resolution. T cells, B-cell-depleted T cells, or PBMCs provided the cDNA or gDNA that served as material.

Original data processing: The assay estimated nucleated cells by amplifying reference gene primers. The data were produced by immunoSEQ multiplex PCR, yet TCRdb's version contains in-frame clones alone and is incomplete. V, J and clone size are taken as reported in that table, and D and trimming were inferred from the DNA itself. The repertoire holds about 400,000 clones, about 89% seen once, with approximately 1.9% in the top ten. The CDR3 is 16 amino acids. Germline values: CDR1 MNHEY, CDR2 SVGAGI. V was trimmed by 0 bases and J by 10 bases, leaving 19 bases between them. The V call is TRBV6-5, the J call TRBJ2-1; D ambiguous. Sequencing was done on a sample of PBMCs or T cells enriched from blood (not recorded which). The clonotype was recovered from a man in his forties in a cohort exposed to, infected with or recovered from COVID-19 (not recorded which). The DNA of the CDR3 is TGTGCCAGCAGTTACTCCCTTGGGCGATCAGCCGCGGAGCAGTTCTTC. This gives the protein CASSYSLGRSAAEQFF.